Listed below are T cell receptor beta chains from one sample, sequenced in a study of shared clonotypes between healthy human individuals. The table came from immunoSEQ multiplex PCR; TCRdb's copy has only in-frame clones and leaves some out. The sample holds more than 2,000,000 clones, approximately 95% seen once. The specimen sequenced was naive CD4+ T cells from PBMCs. The receptors stem from a man aged 18 to 30 in good health. Some clones in this sample may be carry-over from other donors' samples. Both conserved end residues are part of each CDR3. The D gene is left open where the match is weak. Expanded clones are given a class, and other clones once, few, many or no size at all.

j_call d_call clone_size v_call cdr3_nt cdr3_aa
TRBJ2-5 - - TRBV5-1 TGCGCCAGCAGCCAGACGCTCGAGGGAGAGACCCAGTACTTC CASSQTLEGETQYF
TRBJ2-3 TRBD1 - TRBV2 TGTGCCAGCAGTAACCAGGGGGCGCGGGCAGATACGCAGTATTTT CASSNQGARADTQYF
TRBJ1-5 TRBD1 once TRBV7-3 TGTGCCAGCAGCTGGGCAGGGGGGGCTCCCAATCAGCCCCAGCATTTT CASSWAGGAPNQPQHF
TRBJ1-4 TRBD1 few TRBV5-1 TGCGCCAGCAGTCGAGGACAGGGGGTGCCGGAGGAAAAACTGTTTTTT CASSRGQGVPEEKLFF
TRBJ2-3 - - TRBV5-1 TGCGCCAGCAGCTTAGTACAGGGCACAGATACGCAGTATTTT CASSLVQGTDTQYF
TRBJ1-2 - - TRBV28 TGTGCCAGCAGTTTTAAGGGGGGACATGGCTACACCTTC CASSFKGGHGYTF
TRBJ2-6 TRBD1 - TRBV7-9 TGTGCCAGCAGCCAGGGACAGCCAAACTCTGGGGCCAACGTCCTGACTTTC CASSQGQPNSGANVLTF
TRBJ1-1 - - TRBV5-1 TGCGCCAGCAGCTTTCAGGGAATCCCAATGAACACTGAAGCTTTCTTT CASSFQGIPMNTEAFF
TRBJ2-4 - - TRBV6-5 TGTGCCAGCAGTGGGACCCAGGGGGGCATTCAGTACTTC CASSGTQGGIQYF
TRBJ1-2 - - TRBV28 TGTGCCAGCAGTTCTGTTTTGTCGTCCACAAGGGCCTATGGCTACACCTTC CASSSVLSSTRAYGYTF
TRBJ2-1 - - TRBV9 TGTGCCAGCAGCGTAGCTACAGGGTGGAATGAGCAGTTCTTC CASSVATGWNEQFF
TRBJ2-1 TRBD2 - TRBV4-2 TGTGCCAGCAGCCCGACGGGGGGAAGCGGCCTGCAGTTCTTC CASSPTGGSGLQFF
TRBJ2-7 TRBD2 - TRBV5-1 TGCGCCAGCAGCTTGGCCTCTGGCGGGAGGGCCTACGAGCAGTACTTC CASSLASGGRAYEQYF
TRBJ2-7 TRBD2 - TRBV6-5 TGTGCCAGCAGTCCGCGGACCCGGGGGGGAGAGCAGTACTTC CASSPRTRGGEQYF